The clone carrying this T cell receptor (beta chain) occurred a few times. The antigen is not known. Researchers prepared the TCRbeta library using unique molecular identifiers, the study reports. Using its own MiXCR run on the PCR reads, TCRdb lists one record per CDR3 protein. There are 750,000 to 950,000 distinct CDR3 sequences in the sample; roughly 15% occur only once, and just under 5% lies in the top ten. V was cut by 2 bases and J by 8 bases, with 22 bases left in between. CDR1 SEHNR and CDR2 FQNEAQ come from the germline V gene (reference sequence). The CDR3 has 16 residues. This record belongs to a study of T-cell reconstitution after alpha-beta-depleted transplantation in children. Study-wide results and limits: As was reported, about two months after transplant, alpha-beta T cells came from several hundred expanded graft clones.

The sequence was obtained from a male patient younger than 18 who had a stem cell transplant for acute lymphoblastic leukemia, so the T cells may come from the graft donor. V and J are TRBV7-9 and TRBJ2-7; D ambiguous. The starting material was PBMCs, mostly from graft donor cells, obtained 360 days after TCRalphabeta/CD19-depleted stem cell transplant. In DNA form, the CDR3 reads TGTGCCAGCAGCTTATTTAGACAAACGTCGCTCCACAAGCAGTACTTC. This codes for CASSLFRQTSLHKQYF.